This is a list of T cell receptor beta chains from one sample in a study of T cell repertoires in cytomegalovirus infection. TCRdb re-called the reads with MiXCR, one entry per CDR3 protein. The table includes around 490,000 distinct CDR3 sequences, 26% detected once. The sequenced material came from PBMCs. These receptors were taken from a human donor in good health (CMV status not recorded). Some clones in this sample may be carry-over from other donors' samples. Both conserved end residues are part of each CDR3. The order of the fields is CDR3 length, D gene, J gene, V gene, clone size, CDR3 protein, CDR3 DNA. D genes are given only for firm matches. Not all rows give a size; the values are once, few, many and, for expanded clones, a class.

>15|NA|TRBJ1-4|TRBV7-2|many
CASSLGQGPGEKLFF
TGTGCCAGCAGCTTAGGGCAGGGCCCTGGGGAAAAACTGTTTTTT
>14|NA|TRBJ2-4|TRBV12-3/TRBV12-4|NA
CASKGGLAKNIQYF
TGTGCCAGCAAGGGGGGACTAGCCAAAAACATTCAGTACTTC
>16|NA|TRBJ2-1|TRBV7-2|many
CASSPQAGHSVNEQFF
TGTGCCAGCAGCCCGCAAGCGGGACATTCCGTCAATGAGCAGTTCTTC
>15|NA|TRBJ2-7|TRBV7-9|NA
CASSLAQGVTYEQYF
TGTGCCAGCAGCTTAGCACAGGGTGTCACCTACGAGCAGTACTTC
>14|TRBD2|TRBJ2-2|TRBV19|NA
CASTRAGVTGELFF
TGTGCCAGTACCCGAGCGGGAGTCACCGGGGAGCTGTTTTTT
>18|TRBD1|TRBJ2-6|TRBV27|few
CASRGRGPSDSGANVLTF
TGTGCCAGCAGGGGCAGGGGGCCCTCTGACTCTGGGGCCAACGTCCTGACTTTC
>15|TRBD1|TRBJ2-7|TRBV7-2|many
CASSLAGDSLYEQYF
TGTGCCAGCAGCTTGGCCGGGGACAGCCTCTACGAGCAGTACTTC
>15|TRBD1|TRBJ1-1|TRBV7-9|few
CASSSGQGPPTEAFF
TGTGCCAGCAGCTCTGGACAGGGACCTCCCACTGAAGCTTTCTTT
>13|NA|TRBJ2-3|TRBV10-3|NA
CAITDQETDTQYF
TGTGCCATCACAGACCAGGAGACAGATACGCAGTATTTT
>13|NA|TRBJ1-2|TRBV7-2|many
CASSLDAGYGYTF
TGTGCCAGCAGCTTAGACGCAGGCTATGGCTACACCTTC
>13|TRBD1|TRBJ1-1|TRBV7-2|many
CASTRGQGAEAFF
TGTGCCAGCACCCGGGGACAGGGAGCTGAAGCTTTCTTT
>16|NA|TRBJ2-1|TRBV6-2/TRBV6-3|NA
CASGTGGHAINNEQFF
TGTGCCAGCGGTACGGGCGGGCACGCGATTAACAATGAGCAGTTCTTC
>15|NA|TRBJ2-1|TRBV20-1|NA
CSASFGQTGYNEQFF
TGCAGTGCTAGTTTTGGACAGACAGGCTACAATGAGCAGTTCTTC
>15|TRBD2|TRBJ2-1|TRBV7-2|many
CASSLGLAAYNEQFF
TGTGCCAGCAGCTTGGGACTAGCGGCCTACAATGAGCAGTTCTTC
>16|NA|TRBJ2-7|TRBV28|NA
CASSPQVPLYPYEQYF
TGTGCCAGCAGTCCCCAGGTTCCTCTTTACCCCTACGAGCAGTACTTC
>15|NA|TRBJ2-3|TRBV11-3|many
CASSLDLRGTDTQYF
TGTGCCAGCAGCTTAGACCTAAGGGGGACAGATACGCAGTATTTT
>15|NA|TRBJ2-3|TRBV25-1|NA
CASSELSTATDTQYF
TGTGCCAGCAGTGAGCTATCGACAGCCACAGATACGCAGTATTTT
>15|TRBD1|TRBJ2-2|TRBV6-2/TRBV6-3|NA
CASSIGQGNTGELFF
TGTGCCAGCAGCATCGGACAGGGGAACACCGGGGAGCTGTTTTTT
>17|TRBD2|TRBJ2-1|TRBV7-9|NA
CASSLVPWTSRYNEQFF
TGTGCCAGCAGCTTAGTCCCTTGGACTAGCAGGTACAATGAGCAGTTCTTC
>16|NA|TRBJ2-7|TRBV28|NA
CASSLSGVGHHYEQYF
TGTGCCAGCAGTTTATCAGGGGTGGGACACCACTACGAGCAGTACTTC
>15|NA|TRBJ2-5|TRBV7-2|few
CASSLATTYQETQYF
TGTGCCAGCAGCTTAGCCACCACGTACCAAGAGACCCAGTACTTC
>14|NA|TRBJ1-1|TRBV28|NA
CASSPYRQNTEAFF
TGTGCCAGCAGTCCGTACCGACAGAACACTGAAGCTTTCTTT
>13|NA|TRBJ1-1|TRBV7-2|many
CASSLGFNTEAFF
TGTGCCAGCAGCTTGGGGTTCAACACTGAAGCTTTCTTT
>13|NA|TRBJ1-1|TRBV7-9|NA
CASSPTGSPEAFF
TGTGCCAGCAGCCCCACCGGGTCACCTGAAGCTTTCTTT
>15|NA|TRBJ1-3|TRBV7-8|few
CASSLEIFSGNTIYF
TGTGCCAGCAGCTTAGAGATCTTCTCTGGAAACACCATATATTTT
>15|NA|TRBJ1-2|TRBV4-3|few
CASSQDWAAVYGYTF
TGCGCCAGCAGCCAAGATTGGGCAGCAGTCTATGGCTACACCTTC
>14|NA|TRBJ1-6|TRBV9|few
CASSVAPDRSPLHF
TGTGCCAGCAGCGTAGCCCCGGATAGGTCACCCCTCCACTTT
>15|TRBD1|TRBJ2-1|TRBV7-9|few
CASSLGQGADNEQFF
TGTGCCAGCAGCCTAGGACAGGGGGCTGACAATGAGCAGTTCTTC
>15|NA|TRBJ2-1|TRBV6-2/TRBV6-3|many
CASSSPWRPEERQFF
TGTGCCAGCAGTTCACCATGGAGGCCAGAAGAGAGGCAGTTCTTC
>14|TRBD1|TRBJ1-5|TRBV19|NA
CASPNRGQDQPQHF
TGTGCCAGTCCCAACAGGGGGCAGGATCAGCCCCAGCATTTT
>13|NA|TRBJ1-4|TRBV28|NA
CASNTGLGEKLFF
TGTGCCAGCAATACGGGGTTAGGGGAAAAACTGTTTTTT
>14|NA|TRBJ1-1|TRBV4-3|NA
CASSQEEGDTEAFF
TGCGCCAGCAGCCAAGAAGAAGGGGACACTGAAGCTTTCTTT
>16|NA|TRBJ2-1|TRBV28|few
CASSSLFRGSYNEQFF
TGTGCCAGCAGTTCCCTTTTCCGAGGCTCCTACAATGAGCAGTTCTTC
>13|NA|TRBJ2-7|TRBV7-2|many
CASSLAERGEQYF
TGTGCCAGCAGCTTAGCGGAGAGGGGCGAGCAGTACTTC
>16|NA|TRBJ2-5|TRBV11-3|NA
CASSLDIGGLRETQYF
TGTGCCAGCAGCTTAGATATCGGCGGGCTCCGGGAGACCCAGTACTTC